The 31 T cell receptor beta chains below come from one sample, sequenced in a study of graft-versus-host responses after intestinal transplantation (dated by TCRdb to about 2021). The library was made by the immunoSEQ multiplex PCR assay. TCRdb obtained this table from immuneACCESS and retained in-frame rearrangements with V and J assigned. These tables miss some clones; where compared with another copy, unresolved V genes account for less than half of the shortfall, and the remainder is unexplained. Counted in this sample were some 95,000 clones; 90% to 95% of them appeared once. The ten top clones hold approximately 0.54% of the sample. No cognate antigen is known for these TCRs. What the time point label conveys for this sample: cells obtained before transplantation from donor or recipient. Sequencing was performed on unstimulated CD8+ T cells sorted from spleen or lymph node cells, taken before intestinal transplant. All receptors come from a human donor who received an intestinal transplant.

This clone was found once. This rearrangement joins TRBV4-1 to TRBJ1-1; 7 bases are shared with TRBD1. The junction had 4 bases not matched to a gene; V was cut back by 1 base and J by 2 bases. The CDR3 runs to 15 residues. In germline, CDR1 is MGHRA, CDR2 YSYEKL. CDR3 DNA: TGCGCCAGCAGCCAAGCAGGGGGGATAAACACTGAAGCTTTCTTT. The encoded protein is CASSQAGGINTEAFF.

CDR3 loop: CASKLRGAVEAFF. The CDR3 bases are TGTGCCAGTAAGCTACGGGGGGCGGTTGAAGCTTTCTTT. The chain recombines TRBV19 with TRBJ1-1; tentative D call: TRBD1 (6 bases). V lost 7 bases and J 7 bases, leaving 16 bases between the germline ends. This CDR3 spans 13 amino acids. Germline CDR1 is LNHDA and CDR2 is SQIVND (reference sequence).

The chain carries TRBV29-1 and TRBJ2-3; 8 positions match TRBD1. V trimming: 1 base; J trimming: 4 bases; junction bases outside the gene matches: 7. This CDR3 has 15 residues. Germline V gives CDR1 SQVTM, CDR2 ANQGSEA. The CDR3 coding sequence is TGCAGCGTTGAAGGAGGGACACAGGGGGCAGATACGCAGTATTTT. This sequence encodes CSVEGGTQGADTQYF.

The V call is TRBV25-1, the J call TRBJ2-2; unclear D gene. The CDR3 loop spans 13 amino acids. In germline, CDR1 is MGHDK, CDR2 SYGVNS. Deletions cut 5 bases from V and 0 bases from J, with 4 bases between. CDR3 sequence reads: CASSFSNTGELFF. CDR3 nucleotide sequence: TGTGCCAGCAGTTTCTCGAACACCGGGGAGCTGTTTTTT.

The V gene is TRBV4-1, the J gene TRBJ1-4; possible D gene TRBD1, 6 bases. The V gene lost 1 base and the J gene lost 7 bases, with 10 bases spanning the gap. This CDR3 is 14 amino acids long. Per the germline V gene, CDR1 is MGHRA and CDR2 is YSYEKL. The chain's CDR3 is CASSQGGGGEKLFF. CDR3 DNA sequence: TGCGCCAGCAGCCAAGGAGGGGGGGGTGAAAAACTGTTTTTT.

This sequence joins TRBV10-2 and TRBJ1-4; D unclear. V lost 4 bases to trimming and J lost 7 bases, with 13 bases between them. In germline, CDR1 is WSHSY, CDR2 SAAADI. CDR3 size: 14 residues. The CDR3 DNA sequence: TGCGCCAGCAGTGCTTCCCCCCGGGGTGAAAAACTGTTTTTT. It yields the protein CASSASPRGEKLFF.

The rearrangement links TRBV7-9 to TRBJ1-4, with a tentative D call TRBD1 (6 bases). The CDR3 is 14 residues long. Germline-derived CDR1 and CDR2 are SEHNR and FQNEAQ (reference sequence). V lost 6 bases and J lost 0, with 8 bases in between. The CDR3 DNA follows: TGTGCCAGCAGACAGGGCTCAACTAATGAAAAACTGTTTTTT. It translates to CASRQGSTNEKLFF. Drawing the rest from reference TRBV7-9 and TRBJ1-4, the complete variable domain is DTGVSQNPRHKITKRGQNVTFRCDPISEHNRLYWYRQTLGQGPEFLTYFQNEAQLEKSRLLSDRFSAERPKGSFSTLEIQRTEQGDSAMYLCASRQGSTNEKLFFGSGTQLSVL.

V usage is TRBV10-3 and J usage is TRBJ1-1; 7 nucleotides align to TRBD1. V lost 9 bases to trimming and J lost 1 base; unmatched junction nucleotides: 5. CDR1 ENHRY and CDR2 SYGVKD come from the germline V gene. CDR3 length: 13 residues. The CDR3 loop reads CAMKTGPNTEAFF. DNA for the CDR3: TGTGCCATGAAGACAGGGCCGAACACTGAAGCTTTCTTT.

As to this clone: One end of the junction varies from germline; a read error may be responsible. The chain is built from TRBV5-4 and TRBJ2-1; 13 bases match TRBD2. The CDR3 is 15 residues long. Germline CDR1 SGHNT, CDR2 YYREEE (reference sequence). The chain's CDR3 is CASSLTSGRDKEQFF. The CDR3, as DNA: TGTGCCAGCAGCTTAACTAGCGGGAGGGACAAAGAGCAGTTCTTC.

With respect to this clone: Other nucleotide sequences from this sample produce the same CDR3. This chain links TRBV19 with TRBJ1-5, with TRBD1 identical over 9 bases. With V trimmed by 1 base and J by 2 bases, 0 bases remained unmatched. CDR3 size: 15 residues. The germline CDR1 and CDR2 sequences are LNHDA and SQIVND (reference sequence). CDR3 in amino acids: CASSIGTGGNQPQHF. The CDR3 DNA is TGTGCCAGTAGTATAGGGACAGGGGGCAATCAGCCCCAGCATTTT.

This clone occurred a few times. In DNA, the CDR3 is TGTGCCAGCAGCTTAGCCGGGACAGCTACTTCCTACGAGCAGTACTTC. Encoded protein: CASSLAGTATSYEQYF. The chain uses TRBV7-8 and TRBJ2-7, with 7 bases fitting TRBD1. The length of the CDR3 is 16 residues. The trim removed 0 bases at V and 1 base at J, leaving 6 bases unmatched. CDR1 SGHVS and CDR2 FQNEAQ come from the germline V gene.

The genes are TRBV27 and TRBJ1-4, with D perhaps matching TRBD1 (5 bases). Per the germline V gene, CDR1 is MNHEY and CDR2 is SMNVEV (reference sequence). Trimming pared 2 bases from V and 8 bases from J, leaving 9 bases between. The CDR3 sequence is 13 residues long. CDR3 residues: CASSLGGVEKLFF. CDR3 nucleotide sequence: TGTGCCAGCAGTTTAGGGGGGGTCGAAAAACTGTTTTTT.

This clone was seen once. The chain couples TRBV10-3 to TRBJ2-3; 8 positions agree with TRBD1. The CDR3 length is 15 residues. Germline V gene data show CDR1 as ENHRY and CDR2 as SYGVKD. V dropped 0 bases and J dropped 5; count of bases not matched to a gene: 4. CDR3 nucleotide sequence: TGTGCCATCAGTGAGTCGGGACAGGAGGGAGATACGCAGTATTTT. Translating it yields CAISESGQEGDTQYF.

The V and J genes are TRBV5-1 and TRBJ1-2; D possibly corresponds to TRBD1 (6 bases). The germline V gene has CDR1 SGHRS and CDR2 YFSETQ. The CDR3 is made up of 15 amino acids. Trimming took 3 bases from V and 1 from J, leaving 13 bases between them. DNA of the CDR3: TGCGCCAGCAGCTCGGACAGCAGCCATAACTATGGCTACACCTTC. Translated, it gives CASSSDSSHNYGYTF.

The chain recombines TRBV5-4 with TRBJ1-4; 10 bases agree with TRBD1. Per the germline V gene, CDR1 is SGHNT and CDR2 is YYREEE (reference sequence). V gave up 4 bases and J gave up 2 bases; unmatched junction bases: 5. CDR3 length: 16 residues. The CDR3 loop is CASSLDRGLTNEKLFF. The CDR3, as DNA: TGTGCCAGCAGCCTCGACAGGGGGCTGACTAATGAAAAACTGTTTTTT.

The sample holds a few counts of this clone. The J gene is TRBJ1-2, the V gene TRBV29-1; D is possibly TRBD1 (6 bases). This CDR3 has 12 amino acids. Trimming left V 6 bases short and J 4 bases short, with 12 bases between. The germline gives CDR1 SQVTM, CDR2 ANQGSEA. The CDR3 protein is CSVDSRIYGYTF. The CDR3 nucleotides read TGCAGCGTGGACAGTAGGATCTATGGCTACACCTTC.

This clone was counted once. This rearrangement joins TRBV18 to TRBJ2-3, with unresolved D. Germline V lookup: CDR1 KGHSH, CDR2 LQKENI. The V and J ends lost 0 bases and 4 bases respectively, with 8 bases between them. The CDR3 runs to 14 residues. The DNA of the CDR3 is TGTGCCAGCTCACCACCAGTCAGTGCAGATACGCAGTATTTT. It encodes CASSPPVSADTQYF.

The chain combines TRBV19 with TRBJ2-1, with D unresolved. Germline V gene data show CDR1 as LNHDA and CDR2 as SQIVND (reference sequence). V was cut by 5 bases and J by 0 bases, with 11 bases left in between. CDR3 length: 15 amino acids. CDR3 protein: CASSSELSSYNEQFF. The CDR3, as DNA: TGTGCCAGTAGTTCCGAGTTGAGCTCCTACAATGAGCAGTTCTTC. The variable domain in full, completed from reference TRBV19 and TRBJ2-1, reads DGGITQSPKYLFRKEGQNVTLSCEQNLNHDAMYWYRQDPGQGLRLIYYSQIVNDFQKGDIAEGYSVSREKKESFPLTVTSAQKNPTAFYLCASSSELSSYNEQFFGPGTRLTVL.

J is TRBJ1-1 and V is TRBV6-6; D gene uncertain. V was trimmed by 2 bases and J by 4 bases, leaving 14 bases between them. The CDR3 length is 15 residues. The germline CDR1 and CDR2 sequences are MNHNY and SVGAGI (reference sequence). The CDR3 protein is CASSYGPGGGTEAFF. CDR3 in DNA: TGTGCCAGCAGTTACGGTCCAGGAGGCGGCACTGAAGCTTTCTTT.

V gene TRBV7-2 combines with J gene TRBJ2-7; TRBD2 aligns across 12 bases. This CDR3 comprises 18 residues. V lost 7 bases and J lost 2; bases outside the gene matches: 15. Looked up from germline, CDR1 is SGHTA and CDR2 is FQGNSA. CDR3 DNA: TGTGCCAGCAACCAGTCCGGGACTAGCGGGTTTACAACCTACGAGCAGTACTTC. Protein product: CASNQSGTSGFTTYEQYF.

This sequence joins TRBV29-1 and TRBJ2-1; 8 positions agree with TRBD2. This CDR3 contains 13 residues. J lost 0 bases, V lost 7 bases, and 2 bases had no gene match. CDR1 and CDR2 (germline): SQVTM, ANQGSEA. As DNA, the CDR3 is TGCAGCGCCGGGGGGGGCTCCTACAATGAGCAGTTCTTC. This encodes CSAGGGSYNEQFF.

This chain links TRBV30 with TRBJ2-7; a weak D match, TRBD2 (6 bases). V shed 2 bases and J shed 1 base, with 9 bases lying between them. CDR3 length: 13 amino acids. Germline values: CDR1 GTSNPN, CDR2 SVGIG (reference sequence). The CDR3 spells CAWSYGLSYEQYF. The CDR3 coding sequence is TGTGCCTGGAGTTATGGACTATCCTACGAGCAGTACTTC.

The V gene is TRBV7-2, the J gene TRBJ1-2; D perhaps matches TRBD1 (5 bases). This CDR3 is 13 amino acids long. Germline CDR1 and CDR2: SGHTA and FQGNSA. Trimming stripped 5 bases from V and 6 bases from J, with 13 bases between. The DNA of the CDR3 is TGTGCCAGCAGCCCAACGACGGGGGATGGCTACACCTTC. Amino acids: CASSPTTGDGYTF.

V usage is TRBV4-1 and J usage is TRBJ1-4; TRBD1 is a possible D gene (5 bases). V was trimmed by 1 base and J by 4 bases, leaving 13 bases between them. Germline CDR1 reads MGHRA; CDR2 reads YSYEKL. This CDR3 has 16 amino acids. The CDR3 loop is CASSQGGTGVNEKLFF. The CDR3 nucleotides read TGCGCCAGCAGCCAAGGGGGAACAGGAGTTAATGAAAAACTGTTTTTT.

The gene calls are TRBV19 and TRBJ2-2; TRBD2 might be the D (6 bases). The length of the CDR3 is 15 residues. Germline values: CDR1 LNHDA, CDR2 SQIVND (reference sequence). Trimming took off 5 bases at V and 3 bases at J, with 13 bases between the two ends. CDR3 DNA: TGTGCCAGTAGTCAACGACTAGATCACACCGGGGAGCTGTTTTTT. Translating gives CASSQRLDHTGELFF.

The chain employs TRBV27 and TRBJ2-7; 9 bases align to TRBD1. The length of the CDR3 is 16 residues. From germline, CDR1 is MNHEY and CDR2 SMNVEV (reference sequence). V was clipped by 6 bases and J by 3 bases; unmatched bases: 12. Here the CDR3 reads CASRERNPGQGYEQYF. CDR3 nucleotides: TGTGCCAGCAGGGAACGGAATCCGGGACAGGGCTACGAGCAGTACTTC.

The chain links TRBV2 to TRBJ2-5; 11 bases line up with TRBD2. The germline gives CDR1 SNHLY, CDR2 FYNNEI. J gave up 2 bases and V 2 bases, and 4 bases lay outside the gene matches. The CDR3 has 16 amino acids. The CDR3 DNA follows: TGTGCCAGCAGTGAATTGGGACTAGCGGTACAAGAGACCCAGTACTTC. Translating it yields CASSELGLAVQETQYF.

This chain joins TRBV25-1 and TRBJ2-7; TRBD2 might be the D (6 bases). V dropped 6 bases and J dropped 4 bases, with 7 bases sitting between them. The V gene's germline CDR1 is MGHDK and CDR2 SYGVNS. The CDR3 spans 11 residues. The CDR3 loop reads CASRGGYEQYF. CDR3 coding DNA: TGTGCCAGCAGGGGGGGTTACGAGCAGTACTTC.

V gene TRBV7-8 combines with J gene TRBJ2-2; D gene ambiguous. This CDR3 is built from 15 residues. The germline CDR1 and CDR2 sequences are SGHVS and FQNEAQ. The V end lost 6 bases, the J end lost 0 bases, and 11 bases lay between the germline ends. The CDR3 nucleotides read TGTGCCAGCAGTCCTGGAGCTCCGAACACCGGGGAGCTGTTTTTT. Protein sequence: CASSPGAPNTGELFF.

CDR3 bases: TGTGCCTGGAAAATACCCTTTAGCTCCTACGAGCAGTACTTC. Translating it yields CAWKIPFSSYEQYF. This chain joins TRBV30 and TRBJ2-7; D is unclear. This CDR3 region has 14 residues. V lost 4 bases and J lost 0, with 13 bases in between. CDR1 is GTSNPN, CDR2 SVGIG, per germline (reference sequence).

Comments on this clone: The sample has other DNA sequences that encode this CDR3 too. The J gene is TRBJ2-7, the V gene TRBV7-9, with 7 bases aligning to TRBD1. The CDR3 is made up of 13 amino acids. V lost 8 bases, J lost 2 bases, and 6 bases stayed unmatched. Per germline, CDR1 SEHNR and CDR2 FQNEAQ (reference sequence). CDR3 amino acids: CASSLRGPYEQYF. CDR3 bases: TGTGCCAGCTCCTTGAGGGGGCCCTACGAGCAGTACTTC. Combining the CDR3 with reference TRBV7-9 and TRBJ2-7 gives the whole variable domain DTGVSQNPRHKITKRGQNVTFRCDPISEHNRLYWYRQTLGQGPEFLTYFQNEAQLEKSRLLSDRFSAERPKGSFSTLEIQRTEQGDSAMYLCASSLRGPYEQYFGPGTRLTVT.